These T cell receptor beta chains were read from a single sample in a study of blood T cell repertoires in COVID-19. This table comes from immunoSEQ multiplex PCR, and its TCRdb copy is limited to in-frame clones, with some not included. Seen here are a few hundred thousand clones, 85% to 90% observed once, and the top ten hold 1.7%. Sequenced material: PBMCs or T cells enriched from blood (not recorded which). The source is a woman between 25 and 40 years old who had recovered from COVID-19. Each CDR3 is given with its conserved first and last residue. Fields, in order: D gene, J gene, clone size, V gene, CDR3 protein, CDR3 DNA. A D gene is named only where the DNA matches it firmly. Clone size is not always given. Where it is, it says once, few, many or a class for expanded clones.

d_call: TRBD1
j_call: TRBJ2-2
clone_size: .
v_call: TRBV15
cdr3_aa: CATSQGVGATGELFF
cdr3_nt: TGTGCCACCAGCCAGGGGGTTGGGGCCACCGGGGAGCTGTTTTTT

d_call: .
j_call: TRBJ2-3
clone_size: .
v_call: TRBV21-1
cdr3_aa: CASSKALGLAGGGTDTQYF
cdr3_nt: TGTGCCAGCAGCAAAGCGCTTGGACTAGCGGGGGGGGGCACAGATACGCAGTATTTT

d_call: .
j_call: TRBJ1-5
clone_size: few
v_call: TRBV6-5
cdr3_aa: CASNPTGSNQPQHF
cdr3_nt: TGTGCCAGCAACCCTACAGGGAGCAATCAGCCCCAGCATTTT

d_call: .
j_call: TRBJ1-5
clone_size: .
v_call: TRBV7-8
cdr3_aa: CASSLGQAGWNQPQHF
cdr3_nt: TGTGCCAGCAGCTTAGGGCAGGCTGGATGGAATCAGCCCCAGCATTTT

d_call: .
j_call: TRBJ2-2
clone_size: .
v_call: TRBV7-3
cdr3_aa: CASSPDRPANTGELFF
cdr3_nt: TGTGCCAGCAGCCCAGACAGGCCCGCGAACACCGGGGAGCTGTTTTTT

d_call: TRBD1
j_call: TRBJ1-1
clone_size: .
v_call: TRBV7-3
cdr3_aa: CASSVTGYGEAFF
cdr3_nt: TGTGCCAGCAGCGTGACAGGGTATGGTGAAGCTTTCTTT

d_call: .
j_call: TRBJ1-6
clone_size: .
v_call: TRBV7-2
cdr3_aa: CASSYDRRNSPLHF
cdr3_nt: TGTGCCAGCAGCTACGACAGGAGGAATTCACCCCTCCACTTT

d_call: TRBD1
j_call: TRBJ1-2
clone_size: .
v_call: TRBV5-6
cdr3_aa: CASSFLSGTGVSYGYTF
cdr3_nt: TGTGCCAGCAGCTTTCTCTCCGGGACAGGGGTGAGCTATGGCTACACCTTC

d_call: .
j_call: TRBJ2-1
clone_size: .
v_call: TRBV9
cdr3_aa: CASSVVSGGISQYNEQFF
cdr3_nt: TGTGCCAGCAGCGTAGTGTCAGGCGGGATAAGCCAATACAATGAGCAGTTCTTC

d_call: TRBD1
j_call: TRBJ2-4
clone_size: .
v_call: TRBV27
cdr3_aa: CASSLGTGAAKNIQYF
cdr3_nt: TGTGCCAGCAGTTTAGGGACAGGGGCTGCCAAAAACATTCAGTACTTC

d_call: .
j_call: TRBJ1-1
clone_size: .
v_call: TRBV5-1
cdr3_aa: CASRRLRDTRLNTEAFF
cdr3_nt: TGCGCCAGCAGGCGTTTACGGGACACCCGACTGAACACTGAAGCTTTCTTT

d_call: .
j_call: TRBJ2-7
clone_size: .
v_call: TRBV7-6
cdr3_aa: CASSLANQRGEQYF
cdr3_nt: TGTGCCAGCAGCTTAGCGAACCAACGGGGCGAGCAGTACTTC

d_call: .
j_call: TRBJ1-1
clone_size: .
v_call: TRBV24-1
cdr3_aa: CATSDSGWNGEAFF
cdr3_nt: TGTGCCACCAGTGATTCAGGGTGGAACGGCGAGGCTTTCTTT

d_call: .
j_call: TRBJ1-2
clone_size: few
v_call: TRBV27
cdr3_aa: CASRISGNYGYTF
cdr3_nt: TGTGCCAGCAGAATCTCAGGGAACTATGGCTACACCTTC

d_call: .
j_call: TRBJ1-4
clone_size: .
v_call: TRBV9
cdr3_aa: CASSVSGATVEKLFF
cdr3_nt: TGTGCCAGCAGCGTAAGTGGGGCAACCGTGGAAAAACTGTTTTTT

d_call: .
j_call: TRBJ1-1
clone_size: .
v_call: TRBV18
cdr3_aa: CASSKSTGRGGGTEAFF
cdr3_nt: TGTGCCAGCTCAAAGTCAACAGGGCGAGGGGGTGGCACTGAAGCTTTCTTT

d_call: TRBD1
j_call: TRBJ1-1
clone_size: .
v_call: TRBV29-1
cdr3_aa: CSVEDREFTEAFF
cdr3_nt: TGCAGCGTTGAGGACAGGGAGTTTACTGAAGCTTTCTTT

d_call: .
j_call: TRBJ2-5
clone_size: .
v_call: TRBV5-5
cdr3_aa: CASSLDAANVETQYF
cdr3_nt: TGTGCCAGCAGCTTGGACGCGGCAAACGTGGAGACCCAGTACTTC

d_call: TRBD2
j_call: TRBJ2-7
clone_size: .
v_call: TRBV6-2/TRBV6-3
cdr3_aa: CASSSSSGYEQYF
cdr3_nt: TGTGCCAGCAGTTCCAGTAGCGGGTACGAGCAGTACTTC

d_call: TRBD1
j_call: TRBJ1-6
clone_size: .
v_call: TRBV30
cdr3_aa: CAWSGTGSSPLHF
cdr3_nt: TGTGCCTGGAGTGGGACAGGGAGTTCACCCCTCCACTTT

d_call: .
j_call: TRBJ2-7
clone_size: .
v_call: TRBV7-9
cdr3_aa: CASSLGGSLEQYF
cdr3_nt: TGTGCCAGCAGCTTAGGAGGCAGCCTCGAGCAGTACTTC

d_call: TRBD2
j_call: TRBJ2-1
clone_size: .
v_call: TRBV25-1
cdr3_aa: CASSEYFRGSSYNEQFF
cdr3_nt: TGTGCCAGCAGTGAATATTTTCGCGGGAGCTCCTACAATGAGCAGTTCTTC

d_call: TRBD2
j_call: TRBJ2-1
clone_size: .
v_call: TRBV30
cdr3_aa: CAWSVGLAGGSEQFF
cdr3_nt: TGTGCCTGGAGTGTAGGGCTAGCGGGGGGTAGTGAGCAGTTCTTC

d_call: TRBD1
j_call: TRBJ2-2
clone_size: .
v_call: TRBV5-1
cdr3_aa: CASSSTGANTGELFF
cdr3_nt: TGCGCCAGCAGCTCGACAGGGGCGAACACCGGGGAGCTGTTTTTT

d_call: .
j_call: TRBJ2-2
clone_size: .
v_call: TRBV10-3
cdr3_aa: CAISDRQGNTGELFF
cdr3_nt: TGTGCCATCAGTGACCGGCAGGGGAACACCGGGGAGCTGTTTTTT

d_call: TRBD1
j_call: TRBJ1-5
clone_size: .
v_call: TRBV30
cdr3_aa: CAWSGRGRGSNQPQHF
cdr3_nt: TGTGCCTGGAGTGGCAGGGGGCGGGGGAGCAATCAGCCCCAGCATTTT

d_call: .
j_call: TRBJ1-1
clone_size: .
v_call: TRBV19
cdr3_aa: CASSIVGGQLNTEAFF
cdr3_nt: TGTGCCAGTAGTATAGTCGGAGGCCAGCTGAACACTGAAGCTTTCTTT

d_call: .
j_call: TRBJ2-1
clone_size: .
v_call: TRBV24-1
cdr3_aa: CATSDFRRGHEQFF
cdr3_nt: TGTGCCACCAGTGATTTCCGGCGGGGGCATGAGCAGTTCTTC

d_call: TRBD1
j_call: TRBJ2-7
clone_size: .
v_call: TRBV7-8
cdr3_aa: CASSRGTAVAAEQYF
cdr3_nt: TGTGCCAGCAGCCGAGGGACAGCTGTGGCAGCCGAGCAGTACTTC

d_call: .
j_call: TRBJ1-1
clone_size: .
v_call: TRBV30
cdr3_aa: CARGASGTEAFF
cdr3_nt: TGTGCCAGGGGGGCGTCCGGGACTGAAGCTTTCTTT

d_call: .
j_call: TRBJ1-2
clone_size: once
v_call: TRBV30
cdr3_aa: CAWKRNYGYTF
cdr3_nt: TGTGCCTGGAAGAGGAACTATGGCTACACCTTC

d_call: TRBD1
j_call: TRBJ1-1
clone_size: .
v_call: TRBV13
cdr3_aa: CASSLWTGLTAFF
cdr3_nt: TGTGCCAGCAGCTTATGGACAGGGTTGACAGCTTTCTTT

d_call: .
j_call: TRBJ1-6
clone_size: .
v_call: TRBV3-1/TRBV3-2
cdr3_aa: CASSQDPGRSDNSPLHF
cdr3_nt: TGTGCCAGCAGCCAAGATCCCGGCAGGTCCGACAATTCACCCCTCCACTTT

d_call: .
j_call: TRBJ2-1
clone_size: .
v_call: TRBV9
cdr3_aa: CASSVGTTNEQFF
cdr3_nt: TGTGCCAGCAGCGTAGGGACTACCAATGAGCAGTTCTTC

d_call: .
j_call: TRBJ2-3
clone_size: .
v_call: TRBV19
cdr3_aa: CASSKAGETTDTQYF
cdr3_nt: TGTGCCAGTAGTAAGGCAGGGGAGACAACAGATACGCAGTATTTT

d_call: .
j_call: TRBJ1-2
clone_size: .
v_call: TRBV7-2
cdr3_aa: CASSLRAASVGYTF
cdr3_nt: TGTGCCAGCAGCTTGCGGGCAGCCTCGGTGGGCTACACCTTC

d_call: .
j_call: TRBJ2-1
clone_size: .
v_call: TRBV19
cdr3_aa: CASSIKGHSYNEQFF
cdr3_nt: TGTGCCAGTAGTATAAAGGGGCACTCCTACAATGAGCAGTTCTTC

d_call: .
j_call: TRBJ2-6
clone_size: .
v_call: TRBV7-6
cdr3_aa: CASSPVGRSGANVLTF
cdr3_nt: TGTGCCAGCAGCCCGGTGGGCCGCTCTGGGGCCAACGTCCTGACTTTC

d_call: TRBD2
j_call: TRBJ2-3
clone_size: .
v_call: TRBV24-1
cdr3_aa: CATSALLGGGLAGGQNTQYF
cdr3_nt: TGTGCCACCAGTGCCTTGCTAGGGGGCGGACTAGCGGGAGGACAGAATACGCAGTATTTT

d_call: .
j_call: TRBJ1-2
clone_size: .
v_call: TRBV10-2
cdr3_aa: CASSESVSYGYTF
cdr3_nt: TGCGCCAGCAGTGAGTCTGTCAGCTATGGCTACACCTTC

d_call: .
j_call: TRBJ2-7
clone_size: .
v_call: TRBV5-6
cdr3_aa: CASSWGQGSEQYF
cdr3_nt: TGTGCCAGCAGCTGGGGACAAGGTAGCGAGCAGTACTTC

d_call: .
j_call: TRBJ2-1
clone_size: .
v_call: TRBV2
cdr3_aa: CASSPNEQFF
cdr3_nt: TGTGCCAGCAGCCCAAATGAGCAGTTCTTC

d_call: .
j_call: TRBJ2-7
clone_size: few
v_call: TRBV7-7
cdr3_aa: CASSAGRGGEQYF
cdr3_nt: TGTGCTAGCAGCGCGGGTCGAGGGGGCGAGCAGTACTTC

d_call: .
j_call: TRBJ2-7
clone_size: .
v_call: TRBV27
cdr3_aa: CASSRKPLGMSSYEQYF
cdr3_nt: TGTGCCAGCAGTCGGAAGCCCCTCGGGATGAGCTCCTACGAGCAGTACTTC

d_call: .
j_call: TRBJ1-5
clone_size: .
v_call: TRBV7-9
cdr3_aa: CASSPNYSNQPQHF
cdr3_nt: TGTGCCAGCAGCCCTAATTATAGCAATCAGCCCCAGCATTTT

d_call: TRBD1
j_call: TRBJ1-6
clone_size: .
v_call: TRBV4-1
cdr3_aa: CASSQETGAAPLHF
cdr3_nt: TGCGCCAGCAGCCAGGAGACAGGGGCGGCACCCCTCCACTTT